This section outlines one TCR beta chain sequence together with its context. The record originates from a study of shared clonotypes between healthy human individuals. It was CD45RO-negative cells, positively selected for CCR7, that made up naive CD8 cells, with terminally differentiated effector memory CD45RA+ cells excluded. Per the germline V gene, CDR1 is LGHNA and CDR2 is YSLEER. The germline V and J ends were trimmed by 0 bases and 2 bases, with 8 bases remaining between them. CDR3 length equals 15 residues. The method was immunoSEQ multiplex PCR; TCRdb's version includes in-frame clones alone and lacks a portion of them. The sample has roughly 2 million clones, around 96% seen once.

The origin of this receptor is a man between 18 and 35 years old in good health. The V call is TRBV4-3, the J call TRBJ1-3; tentative D call: TRBD1 (6 bases). Material for sequencing was naive CD8+ T cells sorted from blood. The CDR3 DNA reads as TGCGCCAGCAGCCAAGATTGGGGGCCTGGAAACACCATATATTTT. Protein product: CASSQDWGPGNTIYF.